This TCR beta chain emerged from a study of cytomegalovirus exposure and HLA in healthy donors. The wider study: Of all 360 or so donors who were genotyped, roughly 83% belonged to the Caucasian-associated ancestry cluster.

Study-level findings and limits: A further, later analysis showed that HLA-associated TCR beta chains (compared with equally common others) were more clonally expanded. Most observed TCR sequences were rare, whereas some public TCRs were detected in many donors. Researchers left out some V segments, among them TRBV6-2 and TRBV6-3, as indistinguishable.

The PCR ran on 60 Vbeta and 13 Jbeta primers. TCRdb's table, derived via immunoSEQ multiplex PCR, lists solely in-frame clones and lacks some. The repertoire holds roughly 110,000 clones, 65% to 85% seen once, with around 3% in the top ten. For this clone: The antigen is unknown.

The germline V gene has CDR1 SGHRS and CDR2 YFSETQ. V gave up 4 bases and J gave up 4 bases, with 11 bases separating them. The CDR3 runs to 13 residues. Sequenced input: PBMCs. The genes are TRBV5-1 and TRBJ1-1; maybe TRBD1 (6 bases). This clonotype was obtained from a male donor in good health and CMV-seropositive. CDR3 protein: CASSRQVGTEAFF. The DNA for the CDR3 is TGCGCCAGCAGCAGACAGGTGGGCACTGAAGCTTTCTTT.